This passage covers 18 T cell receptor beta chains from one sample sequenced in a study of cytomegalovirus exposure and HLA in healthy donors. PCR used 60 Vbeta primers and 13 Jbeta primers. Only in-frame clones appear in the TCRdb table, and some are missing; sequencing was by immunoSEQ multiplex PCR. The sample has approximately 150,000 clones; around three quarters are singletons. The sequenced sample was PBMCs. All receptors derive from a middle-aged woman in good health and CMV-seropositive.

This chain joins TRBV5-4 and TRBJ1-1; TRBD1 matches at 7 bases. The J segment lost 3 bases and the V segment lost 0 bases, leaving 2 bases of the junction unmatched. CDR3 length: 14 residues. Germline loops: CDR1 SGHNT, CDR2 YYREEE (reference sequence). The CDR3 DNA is TGTGCCAGCAGCTTGGAACAGGGGCACACTGAAGCTTTCTTT. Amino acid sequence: CASSLEQGHTEAFF.

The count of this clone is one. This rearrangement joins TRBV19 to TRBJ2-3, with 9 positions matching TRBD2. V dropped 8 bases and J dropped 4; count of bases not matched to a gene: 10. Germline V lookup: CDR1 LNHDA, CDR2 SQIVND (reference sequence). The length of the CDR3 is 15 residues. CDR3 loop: CASGGRAGGADTQYF. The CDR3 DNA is TGTGCCAGTGGGGGAAGAGCGGGGGGCGCAGATACGCAGTATTTT.

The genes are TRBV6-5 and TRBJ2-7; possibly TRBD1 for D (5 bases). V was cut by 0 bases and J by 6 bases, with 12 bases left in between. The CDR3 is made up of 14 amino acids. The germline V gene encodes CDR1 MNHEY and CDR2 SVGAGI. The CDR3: CASSYSGQGAEQYF. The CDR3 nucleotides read TGTGCCAGCAGTTACTCGGGGCAGGGCGCCGAGCAGTACTTC.

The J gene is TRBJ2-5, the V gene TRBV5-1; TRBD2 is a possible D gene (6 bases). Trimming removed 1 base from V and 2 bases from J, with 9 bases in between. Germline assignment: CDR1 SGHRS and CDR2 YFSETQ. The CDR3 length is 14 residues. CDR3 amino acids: CASSLSGVQETQYF. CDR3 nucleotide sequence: TGCGCCAGCAGCTTGTCGGGGGTTCAAGAGACCCAGTACTTC.

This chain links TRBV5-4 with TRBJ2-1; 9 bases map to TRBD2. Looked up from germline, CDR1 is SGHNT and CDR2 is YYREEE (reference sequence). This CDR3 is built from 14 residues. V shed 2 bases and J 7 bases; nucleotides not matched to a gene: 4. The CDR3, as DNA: TGTGCCAGCAGCTTAATAGCGGGAGAAAATGAGCAGTTCTTC. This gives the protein CASSLIAGENEQFF.

CDR3 amino acids: CASSVLAGVEDTQYF. As DNA, the CDR3 is TGTGCCAGCAGCGTACTAGCGGGAGTGGAAGATACGCAGTATTTT. V usage is TRBV7-9 and J usage is TRBJ2-3; 11 positions agree with TRBD2. Per the germline V gene, CDR1 is SEHNR and CDR2 is FQNEAQ (reference sequence). The CDR3 runs 15 residues. V lost 5 bases, J lost 5 bases, and 6 bases stayed unmatched.

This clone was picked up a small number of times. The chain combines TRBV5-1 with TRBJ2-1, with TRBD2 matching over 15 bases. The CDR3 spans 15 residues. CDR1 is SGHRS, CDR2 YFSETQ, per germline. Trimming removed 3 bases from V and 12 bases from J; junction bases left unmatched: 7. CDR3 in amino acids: CASSSDPGLAGGQFF. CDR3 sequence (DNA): TGCGCCAGCAGCTCGGACCCGGGACTAGCGGGAGGGCAGTTCTTC.

The chain's CDR3 is CASSHRHQRSDSPLHF. In DNA, the CDR3 is TGCGCCAGCAGCCACAGACACCAACGATCCGATTCACCCCTCCACTTT. The gene calls are TRBV4-1 and TRBJ1-6; no definite D call. CDR3 length equals 16 residues. Germline CDR1 reads MGHRA; CDR2 reads YSYEKL. V lost 3 bases and J lost 8, with 17 bases in between.

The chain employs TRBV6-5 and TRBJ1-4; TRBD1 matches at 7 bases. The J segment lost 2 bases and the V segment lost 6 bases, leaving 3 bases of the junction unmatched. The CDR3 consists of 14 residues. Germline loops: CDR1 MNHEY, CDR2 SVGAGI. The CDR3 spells CASSGTATNEKLFF. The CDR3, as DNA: TGTGCCAGCAGCGGGACAGCGACTAATGAAAAACTGTTTTTT.

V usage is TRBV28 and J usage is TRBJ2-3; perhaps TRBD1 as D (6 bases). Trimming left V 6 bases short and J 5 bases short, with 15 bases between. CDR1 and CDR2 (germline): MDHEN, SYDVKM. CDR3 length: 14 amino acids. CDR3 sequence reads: CASSSGSQGDTQYF. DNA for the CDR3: TGTGCCAGCAGCTCGGGCTCACAGGGAGATACGCAGTATTTT.

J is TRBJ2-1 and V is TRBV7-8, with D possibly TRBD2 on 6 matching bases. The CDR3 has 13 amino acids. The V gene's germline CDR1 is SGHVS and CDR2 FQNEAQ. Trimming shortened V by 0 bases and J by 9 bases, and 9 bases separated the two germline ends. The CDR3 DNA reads TGTGCCAGCAGCTTAGCCATGCGGGGTGAGCAGTTCTTC. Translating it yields CASSLAMRGEQFF.

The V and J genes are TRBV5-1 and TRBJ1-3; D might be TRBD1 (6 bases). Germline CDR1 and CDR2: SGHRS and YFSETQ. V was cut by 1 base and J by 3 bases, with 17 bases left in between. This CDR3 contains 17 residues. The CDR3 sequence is CASSLTGSKMYGNTIYF. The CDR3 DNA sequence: TGCGCCAGCAGCTTGACAGGGTCAAAGATGTATGGAAACACCATATATTTT.

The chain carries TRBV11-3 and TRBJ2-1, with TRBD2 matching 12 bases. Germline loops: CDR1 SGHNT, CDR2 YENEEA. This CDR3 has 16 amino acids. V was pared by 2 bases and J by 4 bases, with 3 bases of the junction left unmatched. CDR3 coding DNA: TGTGCCAGCAGCTTAAGACTAGCGGGAGCTTACAATGAGCAGTTCTTC. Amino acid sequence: CASSLRLAGAYNEQFF.

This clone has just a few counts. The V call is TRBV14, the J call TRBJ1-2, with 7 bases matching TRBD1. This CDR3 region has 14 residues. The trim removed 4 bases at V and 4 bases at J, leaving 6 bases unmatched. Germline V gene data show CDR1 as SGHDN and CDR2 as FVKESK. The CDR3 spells CASSPGQNLYGYTF. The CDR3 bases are TGTGCCAGCAGCCCGGGACAGAACCTCTATGGCTACACCTTC.

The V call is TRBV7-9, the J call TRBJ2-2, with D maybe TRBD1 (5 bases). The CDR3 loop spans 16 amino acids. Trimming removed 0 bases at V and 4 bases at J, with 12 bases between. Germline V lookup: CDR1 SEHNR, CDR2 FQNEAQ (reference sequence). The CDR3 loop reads CASSLARRQTTGELFF. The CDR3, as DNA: TGTGCCAGCAGCTTAGCGAGGAGACAGACCACCGGGGAGCTGTTTTTT. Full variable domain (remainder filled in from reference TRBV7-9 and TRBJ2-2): DTGVSQNPRHKITKRGQNVTFRCDPISEHNRLYWYRQTLGQGPEFLTYFQNEAQLEKSRLLSDRFSAERPKGSFSTLEIQRTEQGDSAMYLCASSLARRQTTGELFFGEGSRLTVL.

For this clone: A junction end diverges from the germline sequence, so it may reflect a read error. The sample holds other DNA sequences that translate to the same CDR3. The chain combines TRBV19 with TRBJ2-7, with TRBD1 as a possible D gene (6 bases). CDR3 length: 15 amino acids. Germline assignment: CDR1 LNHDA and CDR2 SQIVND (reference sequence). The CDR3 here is CASSKHGQTSYEQYF. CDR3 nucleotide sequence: TGTGCCAGTAGTAAACATGGACAGACCTCCTACGAGCAGTACTTT.

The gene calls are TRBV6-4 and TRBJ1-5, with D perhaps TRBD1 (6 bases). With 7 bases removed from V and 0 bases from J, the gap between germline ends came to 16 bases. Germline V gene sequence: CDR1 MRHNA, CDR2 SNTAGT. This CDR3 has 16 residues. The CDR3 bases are TGTGCCAGCACCCCCCCGGACAGTCTTAGCAATCAGCCCCAGCATTTT. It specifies CASTPPDSLSNQPQHF.

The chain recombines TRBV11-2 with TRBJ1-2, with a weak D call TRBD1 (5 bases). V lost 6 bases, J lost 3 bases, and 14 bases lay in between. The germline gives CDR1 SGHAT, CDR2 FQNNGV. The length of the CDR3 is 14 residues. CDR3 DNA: TGTGCCAGCAGTCGCGCCAGGGAGGACTATGGCTACACCTTC. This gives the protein CASSRAREDYGYTF. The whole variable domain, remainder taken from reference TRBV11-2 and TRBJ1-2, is EAGVAQSPRYKIIEKRQSVAFWCNPISGHATLYWYQQILGQGPKLLIQFQNNGVVDDSQLPKDRFSAERLKGVDSTLKIQPAKLEDSAVYLCASSRAREDYGYTFGSGTRLTVV.